What follows is one TCR beta chain and its context. The J segment lost 6 bases and the V segment lost 6 bases, leaving 8 bases of the junction unmatched. The CDR3 extends over 14 amino acids. Germline CDR1 DFQATT, CDR2 SNEGSKA (reference sequence). The data belong to a study of identical twins. MiXCR, applied by TCRdb to the 5' RACE reads, yields one record per CDR3 protein. The table lists under 800,000 distinct CDR3 sequences, around 20% of them singletons. This sample also appeared in a second study, on T cells expressing NK-cell markers.

The V gene is TRBV20-1, the J gene TRBJ1-5, with TRBD1 matching 10 bases. This receptor was identified in a woman aged 18 to 35 in good health. Sequencing was done on a sample of PBMCs. The CDR3 loop is CSALRTGGSQPQHF. For the CDR3, the DNA is TGCAGTGCCCTTAGGACAGGGGGGTCTCAGCCCCAGCATTTT.